This T cell receptor beta chain was observed in a study of CD8+CD57+ T cells in acquired aplastic anemia. Study context: The sorted CD4+ and CD8+ cells yielded an average around 3.2 ug of DNA. As sequenced from healthy donors, CD4+ cells averaged roughly 11 million reads.

In regard to this clonotype: The antigen is not known. Its ends do not fully match the called genes, so a read error is possible.

General study results and limits: Some 28 sequences, all CD8+ CDR3, were shared between patients and controls.

This CDR3 has 16 residues. Looked up from germline, CDR1 is LNHNV and CDR2 is YYDKDF (reference sequence). Template material for TCR beta VDJ and CDR3 profiling consisted of genomic DNA. One entry per CDR3 protein, called by TCRdb with MiXCR from the reads. Of around 170,000 distinct CDR3 sequences in the sample, about 64% were seen once. This chain connects TRBV15 to TRBJ2-1; D may match TRBD1 or TRBD2 (5 bases each). Material: sorted CD4+, CD8+, or CD8+CD57+ T cells (not recorded which) from PBMCs. The sequence derives from a human donor in good health. The CDR3 protein is CATSVEGVGYTRELFF. The DNA for the CDR3 is TGTGCCACCAGCGTCGAAGGGGTTGGCTACACCAGGGAGCTGTTCTTC.